This T cell receptor (beta chain) was identified in a study of Ad26.COV2.S vaccination and SARS-CoV-2 variants. In regard to this clone: Its antigen is unknown.

Study findings and constraints: Placebo and vaccine recipients had non-spike TCR breadth that was similar.

V trimming: 7 bases; J trimming: 9 bases; junction bases outside the gene matches: 7. Germline V gene data show CDR1 as MNHEY and CDR2 as SMNVEV (reference sequence). CDR3 length: 14 amino acids. Measured with immunoSEQ multiplex PCR; TCRdb has only the in-frame clones, and not every one. Of about 350,000 clones listed, 75% to 90% were seen once; the top ten hold about 11%. Treatment given: around 19 received Ad26.COV2.S at low or high dose, single or two shots; about five received placebo; per-sample allocation not given. The samples date from day 63 after the first vaccine or placebo injection. Sequenced here: peripheral blood, sampled in a trial of Ad26.COV2.S vaccine versus placebo. The receptor was derived from a person aged 18-65 years who received the Ad26.COV2.S COVID-19 vaccine or a placebo. This chain links TRBV27 with TRBJ2-4; 12 nucleotides line up with TRBD2. The CDR3 DNA reads TGTGCCAGCACCCGACTAGCGGGGGACGTCATTCAGTACTTC. Its translation: CASTRLAGDVIQYF.